The T cell receptor beta chain under discussion was sequenced for a study of T cells in Graves' hyperthyroidism and ophthalmopathy. Study-level points and caveats: A median around 5.9 months before onset, the model predicted ophthalmopathy.

Note on this clonotype: Antigen: not known.

This CDR3 is built from 15 residues. The V gene's germline CDR1 is WSHSY and CDR2 SAAADI. The V gene end was trimmed by 8 bases and the J gene end by 2 bases; junction bases not matched to a gene: 12. Hyperthyroidism had been newly diagnosed in patients aged 18 to 65, and its duration was under 2 months. Diagnostic assessment was based on clinical symptoms, serum thyroxine and TRAb, thyroid ultrasound and orbital computed tomography. Fresh peripheral blood, roughly 10 ml, was the source of the PBMCs. Researchers amplified the TCR beta CDR3 regions from RNA transcripts. A set of HTBI primers served as the primers for a first-round RT-PCR of the TCR CDR3. MiXCR, run by TCRdb on the multiplex PCR reads, gives a single entry per CDR3 protein. The sample holds 200,000 to 250,000 distinct CDR3 sequences, roughly 18% seen once.

V gene TRBV10-2 combines with J gene TRBJ2-7; 7 nucleotides agree with TRBD2. The source of this sequence is a man over 45 with Graves' hyperthyroidism. Specimen: blood. The CDR3 region is CASLNSSGHTYEQYF. Here the CDR3 DNA reads TGCGCCAGCTTAAACTCTAGCGGTCATACCTACGAGCAGTACTTC.